This T cell receptor (beta chain) was found in a study of long-term antiretroviral therapy in people with HIV. The CDR3 totals 16 residues. Per the germline V gene, CDR1 is LNHNV and CDR2 is YYDKDF (reference sequence). Trimming took off 0 bases at V and 0 bases at J, with 6 bases between the two ends. Points from the study as a whole: Increased diversity was seen after ART, yet it remained lower than in transplant donor controls.

Details on this clone: Antigen unknown.

A v3.0 immunoSEQ assay was performed at survey level. The repertoire was sequenced with immunoSEQ multiplex PCR; TCRdb's copy has only in-frame clones and lacks some. The sample lists some 28,000 clones, roughly 96% occurring once. The chain links TRBV15 to TRBJ2-6; no definite D call. This sequence was found in a man in his thirties or forties with HIV. The sequences come from unsorted PBMCs, collected around 6 years after starting antiretroviral therapy. This CDR3 is CATSRDGSSGANVLTF. The CDR3 DNA reads TGTGCCACCAGCAGAGATGGTAGCTCTGGGGCCAACGTCCTGACTTTC. Drawing the rest from reference TRBV15 and TRBJ2-6, the complete variable domain is DAMVIQNPRYQVTQFGKPVTLSCSQTLNHNVMYWYQQKSSQAPKLLFHYYDKDFNNEADTPDNFQSRRPNTSFCFLDIRSPGLGDTAMYLCATSRDGSSGANVLTFGAGSRLTVL.